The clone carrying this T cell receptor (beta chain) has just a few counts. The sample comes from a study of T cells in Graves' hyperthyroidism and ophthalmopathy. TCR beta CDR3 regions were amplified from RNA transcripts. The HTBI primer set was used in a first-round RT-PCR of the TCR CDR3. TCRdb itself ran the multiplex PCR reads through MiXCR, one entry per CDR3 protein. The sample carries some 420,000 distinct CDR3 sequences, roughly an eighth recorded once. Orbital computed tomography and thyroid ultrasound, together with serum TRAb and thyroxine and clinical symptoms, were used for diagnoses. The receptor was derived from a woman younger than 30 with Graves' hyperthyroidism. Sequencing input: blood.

The CDR3 DNA follows: TGCAGTGCTACGGGGGAAGGGGGAACCTCCTACGAGCAGTACTTC. Translating it yields CSATGEGGTSYEQYF. The rearrangement links TRBV20-1 to TRBJ2-7; D is perhaps TRBD1 or TRBD2 (6 bases each). This CDR3 is built from 15 residues. V was trimmed by 4 bases and J by 0 bases, leaving 16 bases between them. The germline CDR1 and CDR2 sequences are DFQATT and SNEGSKA (reference sequence).